One and the same sample provided the 17 T cell receptor beta chains below, sequenced in a study of blood T cell repertoires in COVID-19. Produced via immunoSEQ multiplex PCR; TCRdb's table is partial and in-frame only. The data show more than 300,000 clones, with 88% seen just once and roughly 1.2% held by the top ten. Material: PBMCs or T cells enriched from blood (not recorded which). The receptors here all came from a young woman who had recovered from COVID-19.

The CDR3 nucleotides read TGTGCCAGCAGCTTTTCCAAGGGGAACTCTGGGGCCAACGTCCTGACTTTC. As protein: CASSFSKGNSGANVLTF. The V call is TRBV7-9, the J call TRBJ2-6; TRBD1 might be the D (5 bases). Trimming pared 3 bases from V and 0 bases from J, leaving 12 bases between. The CDR3 extends over 17 amino acids. Germline V gene sequence: CDR1 SEHNR, CDR2 FQNEAQ (reference sequence).

Here the CDR3 reads CATSDGQGNTGELFF. In nucleotides, the CDR3 is TGTGCCACCAGTGATGGACAGGGGAACACCGGGGAGCTGTTTTTT. The chain carries TRBV24-1 and TRBJ2-2; 8 bases are a match to TRBD1. J lost 1 base, V lost 3 bases, and 0 bases had no gene match. CDR3 length: 15 amino acids. Germline-derived CDR1 and CDR2 are KGHDR and SFDVKD.

In this sample, this clone turned up once. This chain connects TRBV21-1 to TRBJ1-1. TRBV21-1 is listed as a pseudogene. CDR3 length equals 17 residues. The DNA for the CDR3 is TGTGCCAGCAGCTCCCGTCGGGGGGCCGACGCGAACACTGAAGCTTTCTTT. It specifies CASSSRRGADANTEAFF.

The V gene is TRBV7-8, the J gene TRBJ1-2, with D tentatively TRBD1 (6 bases). Looked up from germline, CDR1 is SGHVS and CDR2 is FQNEAQ. The CDR3 is 13 residues long. V was cut by 6 bases and J by 7 bases, with 15 bases left in between. CDR3 bases: TGTGCCAGCAGACCCAGGGGCCTGGGTGGCTACACCTTC. This encodes CASRPRGLGGYTF.

V and J are TRBV6-2 or TRBV6-3 and TRBJ2-3, with TRBD1 identical over 8 bases. Trimming took 6 bases from V and 1 from J; bases not matched to a gene: 9. Per the germline V gene, CDR1 is MNHEY and CDR2 is SVGEGT. CDR3 length: 16 residues. Here the CDR3 reads CASSTDRGAGTDTQYF. As DNA, the CDR3 is TGTGCCAGCAGCACTGACAGGGGAGCAGGCACAGATACGCAGTATTTT.

The chain links TRBV28 to TRBJ1-2; 7 bases map to TRBD1. The CDR3 has 14 residues. The trim removed 4 bases at V and 4 bases at J, leaving 6 bases unmatched. CDR1 and CDR2 (germline): MDHEN, SYDVKM. DNA for the CDR3: TGTGCCAGCAGTTCCCCTACAGGGGCCTATGGCTACACCTTC. Its protein product is CASSSPTGAYGYTF.

This clone showed up just a few times. The CDR3, as DNA: TGTGCCAGCAGTGTTGACAGCCTAGCAACTAATGAAAAACTGTTTTTT. Translation: CASSVDSLATNEKLFF. V gene TRBV2 combines with J gene TRBJ1-4; tentatively, D is TRBD1 (5 bases). The CDR3 extends over 16 amino acids. Trimming stripped 4 bases from V and 0 bases from J, with 12 bases between. Germline CDR1 reads SNHLY; CDR2 reads FYNNEI.

J is TRBJ2-5 and V is TRBV2, with D maybe TRBD1 (5 bases). CDR3 size: 13 residues. V was trimmed by 4 bases and J by 0 bases, leaving 6 bases between them. Germline assignment: CDR1 SNHLY and CDR2 FYNNEI. CDR3 DNA: TGTGCCAGCAGTGGGACAAACCAAGAGACCCAGTACTTC. It encodes CASSGTNQETQYF. The variable domain in full, completed from reference TRBV2 and TRBJ2-5, reads EPEVTQTPSHQVTQMGQEVILRCVPISNHLYFYWYRQILGQKVEFLVSFYNNEISEKSEIFDDQFSVERPDGSNFTLKIRSTKLEDSAMYFCASSGTNQETQYFGPGTRLLVL.

The J gene is TRBJ1-5, the V gene TRBV6-5; no clear D gene. Germline V lookup: CDR1 MNHEY, CDR2 SVGAGI. CDR3 length: 13 amino acids. The ends were cut back, 6 bases at V and 7 bases at J, with 13 bases in the middle. CDR3 in amino acids: CASRVGSGQPQHF. The CDR3 coding sequence is TGTGCCAGCAGAGTGGGCTCGGGGCAGCCCCAGCATTTT.

The chain uses TRBV5-4 and TRBJ2-7; TRBD1 agrees at 9 bases. This CDR3 region has 16 residues. Germline-derived CDR1 and CDR2 are SGHNT and YYREEE (reference sequence). V lost 2 bases, J lost 2 bases, and 8 bases stayed unmatched. The CDR3 nucleotides are TGTGCCAGCAGCTTAGGGGGTGGGACAGGGCCCTACGAGCAGTACTTC. Its translation: CASSLGGGTGPYEQYF.

The chain links TRBV11-2 to TRBJ1-1; D ambiguous. V was pared by 5 bases and J by 4 bases, with 20 bases between. The CDR3 is 16 residues long. Germline V lookup: CDR1 SGHAT, CDR2 FQNNGV. Written as DNA, the CDR3 is TGTGCCAGCAGCCGTTTTAGGATTAAAGGAGGCACTGAAGCTTTCTTT. It is translated as CASSRFRIKGGTEAFF.

The chain recombines TRBV5-4 with TRBJ2-7; 11 bases agree with TRBD1. Germline V gene data show CDR1 as SGHNT and CDR2 as YYREEE (reference sequence). The V segment lost 0 bases and the J segment 4 bases; nucleotides outside the gene matches: 3. The CDR3 covers 15 residues. The CDR3 loop is CASSLAGQGAYEQYF. The CDR3 DNA reads as TGTGCCAGCAGCTTGGCCGGACAGGGGGCGTACGAGCAGTACTTC. Full variable domain (rest looked up from reference TRBV5-4 and TRBJ2-7): ETGVTQSPTHLIKTRGQQVTLRCSSQSGHNTVSWYQQALGQGPQFIFQYYREEENGRGNFPPRFSGLQFPNYSSELNVNALELDDSALYLCASSLAGQGAYEQYFGPGTRLTVT.

The rearrangement uses TRBV4-3 and TRBJ1-2; 9 nucleotides agree with TRBD1. Germline CDR1 is LGHNA and CDR2 is YSLEER. The CDR3 consists of 16 residues. V dropped 0 bases and J dropped 6; count of bases not matched to a gene: 8. CDR3 sequence (DNA): TGCGCCAGCAGCCAAGATAGGACAGGGGACGCAAATGGCTACACCTTC. Translated: CASSQDRTGDANGYTF.

To note about this clone: The junction departs from the called germline gene at one end, perhaps through a read error. The chain recombines TRBV2 with TRBJ1-5; TRBD1 matches at 8 bases. The CDR3 sequence is 15 residues long. Germline V gene sequence: CDR1 SNHLY, CDR2 FYNNEI. For the CDR3, the DNA is TGTGCCAGCAGGGAAGGACAGGGCTTACATCAGCCCCAGCATTTT. It codes for CASREGQGLHQPQHF.

J is TRBJ2-5 and V is TRBV7-9, with TRBD2 matching over 10 bases. CDR3 length: 18 amino acids. CDR1 SEHNR and CDR2 FQNEAQ come from the germline V gene (reference sequence). V shed 1 base and J 3 bases; nucleotides not matched to a gene: 11. The DNA for the CDR3 is TGTGCCAGCAGCTTAGGGCTCGCTAGCGGGGGCCCCAAAGAGACCCAGTACTTC. Protein sequence: CASSLGLASGGPKETQYF.

The V gene is TRBV4-2, the J gene TRBJ1-3; D not certain. The V end was cut by 3 bases, the J end by 8 bases, with 11 bases between. The CDR3 covers 13 residues. Germline V gene sequence: CDR1 LGHNA, CDR2 YNFKEQ. DNA for the CDR3: TGTGCCAGCAGCCAGGCTCCGGCGGACACCATATATTTT. This translates into CASSQAPADTIYF.

The chain recombines TRBV19 with TRBJ2-1, with a tentative D call TRBD2 (6 bases). The germline V and J ends were trimmed by 3 bases and 4 bases, with 25 bases remaining between them. Germline lookup yields CDR1 LNHDA and CDR2 SQIVND (reference sequence). This CDR3 contains 19 residues. The DNA of the CDR3 is TGTGCCAGTAGTATGGGCGGGGAATGGTCATTTGGGGCGTACAATGAGCAGTTCTTC. This encodes CASSMGGEWSFGAYNEQFF. Full variable domain (remainder filled in from reference TRBV19 and TRBJ2-1): DGGITQSPKYLFRKEGQNVTLSCEQNLNHDAMYWYRQDPGQGLRLIYYSQIVNDFQKGDIAEGYSVSREKKESFPLTVTSAQKNPTAFYLCASSMGGEWSFGAYNEQFFGPGTRLTVL.